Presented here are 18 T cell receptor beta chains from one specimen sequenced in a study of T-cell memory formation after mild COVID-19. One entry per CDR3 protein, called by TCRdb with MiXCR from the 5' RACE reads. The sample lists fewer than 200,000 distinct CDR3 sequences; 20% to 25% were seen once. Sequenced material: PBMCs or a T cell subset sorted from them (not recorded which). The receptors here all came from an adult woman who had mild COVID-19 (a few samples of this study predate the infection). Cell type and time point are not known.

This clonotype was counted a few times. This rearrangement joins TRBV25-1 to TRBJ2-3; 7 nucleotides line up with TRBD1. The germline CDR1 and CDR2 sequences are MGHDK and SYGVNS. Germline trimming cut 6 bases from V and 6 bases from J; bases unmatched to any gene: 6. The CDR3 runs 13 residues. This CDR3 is CASRDRVWDTQYF. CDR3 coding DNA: TGTGCCAGCAGAGACAGGGTTTGGGATACGCAGTATTTT. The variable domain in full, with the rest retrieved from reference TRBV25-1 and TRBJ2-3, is EADIYQTPRYLVIGTGKKITLECSQTMGHDKMYWYQQDPGMELHLIHYSYGVNSTEKGDLSSESTVSRIRTEHFPLTLESARPSHTSQYLCASRDRVWDTQYFGPGTRLTVL.

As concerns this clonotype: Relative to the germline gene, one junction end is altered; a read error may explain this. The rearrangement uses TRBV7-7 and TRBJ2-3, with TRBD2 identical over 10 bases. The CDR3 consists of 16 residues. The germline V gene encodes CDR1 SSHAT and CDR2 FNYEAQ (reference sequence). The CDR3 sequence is CASSLSSGSQTDTQYF. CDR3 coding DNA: TGTGCTAGCAGCCTATCTAGCGGGAGTCAGACAGATACGCAGTATTTT.

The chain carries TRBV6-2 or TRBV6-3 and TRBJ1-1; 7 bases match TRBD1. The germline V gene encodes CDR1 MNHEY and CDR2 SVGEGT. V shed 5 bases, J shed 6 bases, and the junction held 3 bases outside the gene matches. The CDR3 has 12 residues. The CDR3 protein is CASSQGGSEAFF. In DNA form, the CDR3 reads TGTGCCAGCAGTCAGGGGGGATCTGAAGCTTTCTTT.

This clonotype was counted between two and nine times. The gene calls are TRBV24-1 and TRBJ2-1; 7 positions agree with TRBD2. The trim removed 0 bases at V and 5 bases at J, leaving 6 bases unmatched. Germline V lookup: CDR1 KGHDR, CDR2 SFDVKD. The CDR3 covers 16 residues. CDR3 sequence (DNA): TGTGCCACCAGTGATTTGGCGGGAGCTGCGAACAATGAGCAGTTCTTC. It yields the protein CATSDLAGAANNEQFF.

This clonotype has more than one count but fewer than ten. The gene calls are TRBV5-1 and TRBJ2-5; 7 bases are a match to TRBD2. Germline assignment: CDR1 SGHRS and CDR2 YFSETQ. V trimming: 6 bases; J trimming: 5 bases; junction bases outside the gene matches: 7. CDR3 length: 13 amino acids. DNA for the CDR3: TGCGCCAGCAACCCCGGCGGGAGTGAGACCCAGTACTTC. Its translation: CASNPGGSETQYF.

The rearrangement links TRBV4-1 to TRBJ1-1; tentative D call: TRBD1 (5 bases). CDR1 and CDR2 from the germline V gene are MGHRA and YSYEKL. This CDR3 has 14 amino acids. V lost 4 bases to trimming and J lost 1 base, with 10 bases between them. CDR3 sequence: CASSPTQGNTEAFF. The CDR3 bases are TGCGCCAGCAGCCCGACGCAGGGGAACACTGAAGCTTTCTTT.

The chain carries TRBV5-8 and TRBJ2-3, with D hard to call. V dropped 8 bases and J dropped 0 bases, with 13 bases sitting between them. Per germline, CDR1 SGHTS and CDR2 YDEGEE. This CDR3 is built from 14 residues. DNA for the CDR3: TGTGCCAGAGATCGGACGTATAGCACAGATACGCAGTATTTT. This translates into CARDRTYSTDTQYF.

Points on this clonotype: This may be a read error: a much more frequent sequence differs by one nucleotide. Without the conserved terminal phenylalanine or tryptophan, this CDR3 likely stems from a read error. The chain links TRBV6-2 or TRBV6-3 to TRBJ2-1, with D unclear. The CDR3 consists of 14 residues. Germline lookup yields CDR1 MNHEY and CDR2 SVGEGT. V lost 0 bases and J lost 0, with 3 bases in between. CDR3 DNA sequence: TGTGCCAGCAGTTACTCGAGCTCCTACAATGAGCAGTTCTTA. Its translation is CASSYSSSYNEQFL.

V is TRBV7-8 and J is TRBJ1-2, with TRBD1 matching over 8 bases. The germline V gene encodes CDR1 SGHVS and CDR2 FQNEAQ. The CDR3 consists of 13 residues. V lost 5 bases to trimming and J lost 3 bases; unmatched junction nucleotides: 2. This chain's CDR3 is CASSPGGHYGYTF. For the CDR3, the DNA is TGTGCCAGCAGCCCAGGGGGCCACTATGGCTACACCTTC.

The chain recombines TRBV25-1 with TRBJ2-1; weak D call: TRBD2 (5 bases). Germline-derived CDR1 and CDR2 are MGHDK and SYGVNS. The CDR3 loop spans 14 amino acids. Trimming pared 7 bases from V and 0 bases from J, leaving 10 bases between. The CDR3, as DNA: TGTGCCAGCACCGGGATCCGCTCCTACAATGAGCAGTTCTTC. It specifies CASTGIRSYNEQFF.

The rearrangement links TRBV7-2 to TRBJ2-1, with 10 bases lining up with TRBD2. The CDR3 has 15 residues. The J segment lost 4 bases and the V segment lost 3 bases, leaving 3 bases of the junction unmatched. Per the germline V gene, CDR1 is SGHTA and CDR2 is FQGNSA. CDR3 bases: TGTGCCAGCAGCTTTTATAGCGGGAGGTACAATGAGCAGTTCTTC. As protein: CASSFYSGRYNEQFF.

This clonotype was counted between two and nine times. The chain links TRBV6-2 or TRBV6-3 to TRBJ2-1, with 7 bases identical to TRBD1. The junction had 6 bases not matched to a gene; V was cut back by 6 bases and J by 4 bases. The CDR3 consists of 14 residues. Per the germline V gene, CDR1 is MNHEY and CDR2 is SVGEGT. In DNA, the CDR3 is TGTGCCAGCAGGGGGGACAGCGTGTACAATGAGCAGTTCTTC. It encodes CASRGDSVYNEQFF.

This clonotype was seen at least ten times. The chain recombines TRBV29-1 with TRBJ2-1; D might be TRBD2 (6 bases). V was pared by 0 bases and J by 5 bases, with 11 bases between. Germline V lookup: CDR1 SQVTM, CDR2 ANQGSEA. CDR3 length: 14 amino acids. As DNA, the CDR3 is TGCAGCGTTGAAGATCGGGAGAGAAACAATGAGCAGTTCTTC. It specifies CSVEDRERNNEQFF.

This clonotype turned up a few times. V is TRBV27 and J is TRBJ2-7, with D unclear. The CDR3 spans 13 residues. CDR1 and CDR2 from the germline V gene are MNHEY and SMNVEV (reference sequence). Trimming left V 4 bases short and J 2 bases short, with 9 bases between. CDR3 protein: CASSSDPTYEQYF. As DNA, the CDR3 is TGTGCCAGCAGTTCGGACCCTACCTACGAGCAGTACTTC.

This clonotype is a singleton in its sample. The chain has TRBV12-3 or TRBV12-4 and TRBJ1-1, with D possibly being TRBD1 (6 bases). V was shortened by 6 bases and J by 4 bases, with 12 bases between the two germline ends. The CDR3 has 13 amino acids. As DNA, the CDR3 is TGTGCCAGCAGCCGCCCAGGGGTCACTGAAGCTTTCTTT. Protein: CASSRPGVTEAFF.

CDR3 nucleotides: TGTGCCAGCAGCTCTCTGACTAGCGGCACATACAATGAGCAGTTCTTC. Amino acid sequence: CASSSLTSGTYNEQFF. V usage is TRBV12-3 or TRBV12-4 and J usage is TRBJ2-1; 9 bases are a match to TRBD2. V was clipped by 6 bases and J by 4 bases; unmatched bases: 10. The CDR3 is 16 residues long.

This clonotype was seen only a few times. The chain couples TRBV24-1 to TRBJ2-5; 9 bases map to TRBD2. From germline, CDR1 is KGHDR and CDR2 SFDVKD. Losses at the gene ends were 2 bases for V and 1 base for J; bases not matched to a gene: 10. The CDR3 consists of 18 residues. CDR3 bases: TGTGCCACCAGTGATTCTAAAGTCTTAGCGGGAGTCCAAGAGACCCAGTACTTC. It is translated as CATSDSKVLAGVQETQYF.

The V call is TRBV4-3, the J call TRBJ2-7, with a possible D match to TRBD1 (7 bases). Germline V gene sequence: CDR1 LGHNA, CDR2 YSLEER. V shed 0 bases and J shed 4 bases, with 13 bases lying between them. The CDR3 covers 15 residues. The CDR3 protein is CASSQEGRGRYEQYF. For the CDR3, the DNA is TGCGCCAGCAGCCAAGAAGGCAGGGGGAGGTACGAGCAGTACTTC.